This T cell receptor (beta chain) was captured in a study of T cells expressing NK-cell markers (TCRdb year 2020). For the study in its entirety: TCR beta-chain repertoires were profiled in sorted CD3+CD56+NKG2C+, CD3+CD56+NKG2C- and CD3+CD56-NKG2C+ T-cell subsets from roughly eight donors. Sequencing of the libraries produced 2 x 150 bp reads on Illumina HiSeq 2000/2500, MiSeq or NextSeq. All eight donors whose samples were sequenced were randomly selected healthy volunteers, three of them men and five women. Among the eight sequenced donors, only one was HCMV-seronegative, while the other seven were HCMV-seropositive. What the work shows at the level of the full study, not this receptor alone: Whether the expanded NKG2C-expressing T cell clones were specific for HCMV antigens remained unclear. For about 6 donors, the dominant CD3+CD56+NKG2C+ clonotypes were among the top 10 CD8+ clonotypes and accounted for 1.0-7.0% of CD8+ T cells. Those dominant clonotypes were again the most abundant among CD3+CD56-NKG2C+ cells in four donors, at about 28.3-65%.

The run used an Illumina HiSeq 2000. TCR beta cDNA libraries were made by 5'RACE template switching that added a universal primer site and unique molecular identifiers. Synthesis of cDNA was primed from the TCR beta constant segment and was followed by two consecutive PCR amplification steps. The original methods were these. MIGEC was used to demultiplex reads and group reads by UMI, and MiTCR was used to assemble and quantify clonotypes. To exclude erroneous sequences, any TCR cDNA sequence not supported by at least two reads was discarded. The tcR package was used for downstream repertoire analysis, and clonotypes were matched across fractions by CDR3 nucleotide sequence plus V segment. VDJmatch was used to annotate antigen specificity against VDJdb, with one amino acid substitution in CDR3 allowed. TCRdb reprocessed the reads into one record per CDR3 protein sequence, lacking DNA. The V and J calls come from TCRdb's annotation, not from the publication. In this sample's table one finds 150,000 to 170,000 distinct CDR3 sequences. Of the sample, 37% is held by the ten largest clones.

A commercial ELISA kit detecting HCMV-specific IgG in serum was used to determine HCMV serostatus. Ficoll density gradient centrifugation was used to isolate peripheral blood mononuclear cells from blood. The CDR3 runs 14 residues from the cysteine to the phenylalanine. No DNA is listed. The germline V gene (reference sequence) yields DFQATT for CDR1 and SNEGSKA for CDR2. With regard to this clonotype: The antigen it binds to is not known.

This TCR was sampled from a woman between 45 and 65 years old in good health. Donor details come from another sample of the same person, matched by shared clones. Sequencing was performed on blood T cells: a sorted CD56 or NKG2C T cell subset, CD4+ or CD8+ T cells, or bulk PBMC T cells (not recorded which). Recombination connected TRBV20-1 to TRBJ2-1; TCRdb selects TRBD1, and the lack of DNA leaves this call unchecked. The CDR3 protein sequence reads: CSASRAGGHNEQFF.